This T cell receptor beta chain was identified during a study of T cells expressing NK-cell markers. The authors made TCR beta cDNA libraries by 5'RACE template switching. This switching added a universal primer site and UMIs. TCRdb re-called the 5' RACE reads and catalogs CDR3 proteins one per entry, DNA excluded. Its listing shows around 470,000 distinct CDR3 sequences. Per the germline V gene, CDR1 is SNHLY and CDR2 is FYNNEI. The CDR3 spans 14 residues. The chain employs TRBV2 and TRBJ2-7; TCRdb returns TRBD2, unconfirmable since there is no DNA. The TCR originated in a woman aged 45-59 years in good health. Sequences were obtained from blood T cells: a sorted CD56 or NKG2C T cell subset, CD4+ or CD8+ T cells, or bulk PBMC T cells (not recorded which). Here the CDR3 reads CASRLSGEGLRQYF.